The 22 T cell receptor beta chains given below trace back to one sample, sequenced in a study of OX40 agonist ivuxolimab in advanced cancers. Method: immunoSEQ multiplex PCR; TCRdb's copy keeps in-frame clones and lacks some. The table lists almost 50,000 clones, roughly nine tenths of them singletons. The sample here was CD4+ or CD8+ T cells sorted from blood, taken in a trial of the OX40 agonist ivuxolimab. These receptors were taken from an adult with an advanced solid tumor such as melanoma, head and neck, liver or kidney cancer.

V and J are TRBV5-8 and TRBJ2-3; TRBD1 might be the D (6 bases). The CDR3 extends over 15 amino acids. Germline assignment: CDR1 SGHTS and CDR2 YDEGEE. The V and J ends lost 4 bases and 3 bases respectively, with 15 bases between them. The CDR3 region has the DNA TGTGCCAGCAGCCTTTCAGGGGTGGGGACAGATACGCAGTATTTT. Translation: CASSLSGVGTDTQYF.

This clone was found a few times. This chain links TRBV19 with TRBJ2-5; D is unresolved. CDR3 size: 13 residues. Germline V gene lookup returns CDR1 LNHDA and CDR2 SQIVND (reference sequence). Trimming removed 3 bases from V and 4 bases from J, with 9 bases in between. This CDR3 reads CASSMGYLETQYF. CDR3 DNA: TGTGCCAGTAGTATGGGGTATTTAGAGACCCAGTACTTC.

The CDR3 region has the DNA TGTGCCAGCAGAATTCAGGGGGCGCGGGGCACAGATACGCAGTATTTT. The encoded protein is CASRIQGARGTDTQYF. This rearrangement joins TRBV7-9 to TRBJ2-3, with TRBD1 identical over 8 bases. The CDR3 loop spans 16 amino acids. Per the germline V gene, CDR1 is SEHNR and CDR2 is FQNEAQ (reference sequence). Trimming took 6 bases from V and 1 from J; bases not matched to a gene: 9.

V usage is TRBV27 and J usage is TRBJ2-5; 7 bases are shared with TRBD1. Per germline, CDR1 MNHEY and CDR2 SMNVEV (reference sequence). J was trimmed by 1 base and V by 6 bases; bases with no gene match: 14. The CDR3 loop spans 17 amino acids. In DNA, the CDR3 is TGTGCCAGCAGGCAGGTCCGGGACAGCGTCCTCCAAGAGACCCAGTACTTC. Residues: CASRQVRDSVLQETQYF.

This clone has a single count. The chain uses TRBV7-8 and TRBJ1-1; D is unresolved. The CDR3 has 14 residues. Trimming cost V 1 base and J 5 bases, with 11 bases left between them. Germline values: CDR1 SGHVS, CDR2 FQNEAQ. CDR3: CASSLERETTEAFF. CDR3 nucleotide sequence: TGTGCCAGCAGCTTAGAAAGGGAGACGACTGAAGCTTTCTTT.

The chain couples TRBV7-9 to TRBJ2-1; no firm D call. The V gene lost 5 bases and the J gene lost 3 bases, with 8 bases spanning the gap. This CDR3 comprises 13 residues. CDR1 and CDR2 (germline): SEHNR, FQNEAQ (reference sequence). CDR3 residues: CASSLASYNEQFF. CDR3 sequence (DNA): TGTGCCAGCAGCCTCGCGAGCTACAATGAGCAGTTCTTC.

J is TRBJ2-3 and V is TRBV6-1; 11 bases match TRBD2. This CDR3 contains 17 residues. V shed 0 bases, J shed 5 bases, and the junction held 7 bases outside the gene matches. Germline V gene sequence: CDR1 MNHNS, CDR2 SASEGT. CDR3 nucleotides: TGTGCCAGCAGTGAAGCCAGGGGGACTAGCGGAGGAGATACGCAGTATTTT. Its protein is CASSEARGTSGGDTQYF.

The chain employs TRBV19 and TRBJ2-5; D gene unclear. Trimming shortened V by 6 bases and J by 3 bases, and 11 bases separated the two germline ends. The germline CDR1 and CDR2 sequences are LNHDA and SQIVND (reference sequence). The CDR3 totals 13 residues. The CDR3 here is CASSSVRKETQYF. Written as DNA, the CDR3 is TGTGCCAGTAGCTCCGTTCGGAAAGAGACCCAGTACTTC.

The rearrangement joins TRBV6-1 to TRBJ2-6; TRBD2 matches at 7 bases. From germline, CDR1 is MNHNS and CDR2 SASEGT. Trimming at V came to 8 bases and at J to 4 bases, leaving 8 bases not matched to a gene. This CDR3 comprises 15 residues. The CDR3 DNA is TGTGCCAGCGCCCGAGCGGGGTCGGGGGCCAACGTCCTGACTTTC. It yields the protein CASARAGSGANVLTF.

J is TRBJ1-2 and V is TRBV4-3; 7 bases match TRBD1. The CDR3 sequence is 18 residues long. Germline CDR1 reads LGHNA; CDR2 reads YSLEER. Unmatched junction bases numbered 15, after V lost 0 bases and J lost 5 bases. The CDR3 region is CASSQDGAGQGVGYGYTF. CDR3 sequence (DNA): TGCGCCAGCAGCCAAGATGGAGCTGGGCAGGGGGTCGGGTATGGCTACACCTTC.

The CDR3 DNA reads as TGCGCCAGCAGCCAAGATACTAACAAGGGAGATACGCAGTATTTT. Translation: CASSQDTNKGDTQYF. J is TRBJ2-3 and V is TRBV4-3; D unresolved. CDR1 and CDR2 (germline): LGHNA, YSLEER. Trimming took 0 bases from V and 5 from J, leaving 12 bases between them. This CDR3 has 15 amino acids.

CDR3 protein: CASSDWGRVYEQYF. The CDR3, as DNA: TGTGCCAGCAGCGACTGGGGAAGGGTCTACGAGCAGTACTTC. The chain joins TRBV5-4 to TRBJ2-7; D not resolved. This CDR3 comprises 14 residues. The V gene lost 4 bases and the J gene lost 3 bases, with 14 bases spanning the gap. Looked up from germline, CDR1 is SGHNT and CDR2 is YYREEE (reference sequence).

V usage is TRBV14 and J usage is TRBJ2-7, with a weak D call TRBD1 (7 bases). Germline CDR1 and CDR2: SGHDN and FVKESK. V was shortened by 1 base and J by 3 bases, with 25 bases between the two germline ends. This CDR3 has 19 amino acids. CDR3 residues: CASSQGGVGGGPWNYEQYF. The DNA for the CDR3 is TGTGCCAGCAGCCAAGGTGGCGTTGGAGGGGGCCCATGGAACTACGAGCAGTACTTC.

The J gene is TRBJ2-7, the V gene TRBV11-3, with D maybe TRBD1 (5 bases). CDR1 is SGHNT and CDR2 is YENEEA in the germline V gene. Trimming cost V 1 base and J 5 bases, with 15 bases left between them. The CDR3 sequence is 15 residues long. The CDR3 region has the DNA TGTGCCAGCAGCTTAGGTGCAGGGTCTTCCCACGAGCAGTACTTC. It encodes CASSLGAGSSHEQYF.

This chain joins TRBV5-1 and TRBJ2-1, with TRBD2 identical over 11 bases. Germline V gives CDR1 SGHRS, CDR2 YFSETQ. The CDR3 has 14 residues. Trimming at V came to 0 bases and at J to 9 bases, leaving 2 bases not matched to a gene. CDR3 DNA sequence: TGCGCCAGCAGCTTGGCTAGCGGGGGGACTGAGCAGTTCTTC. It yields the protein CASSLASGGTEQFF.

V gene TRBV30 combines with J gene TRBJ2-2; D is uncertain. Germline V gene lookup returns CDR1 GTSNPN and CDR2 SVGIG (reference sequence). Trimming took 3 bases from V and 6 from J, leaving 11 bases between them. The CDR3 has 13 residues. The CDR3: CAWSSWSAGELFF. The CDR3 DNA reads as TGTGCCTGGAGCTCTTGGAGCGCCGGGGAGCTGTTTTTT. Variable domain in full (rest from reference TRBV30 and TRBJ2-2): SQTIHQWPATLVQPVGSPLSLECTVEGTSNPNLYWYRQAAGRGLQLLFYSVGIGQISSEVPQNLSASRPQDRQFILSSKKLLLSDSGFYLCAWSSWSAGELFFGEGSRLTVL.

V is TRBV9 and J is TRBJ2-3, with TRBD2 matching 7 bases. Trimming took 3 bases from V and 4 from J; bases not matched to a gene: 11. This CDR3 is built from 16 residues. In germline, CDR1 is SGDLS, CDR2 YYNGEE. Here the CDR3 reads CASSAEGGVLADTQYF. The CDR3 coding sequence is TGTGCCAGCAGCGCCGAGGGAGGGGTCCTCGCAGATACGCAGTATTTT.

The chain links TRBV5-1 to TRBJ2-1; 12 bases agree with TRBD2. J lost 6 bases, V lost 1 base, and 5 bases had no gene match. CDR3 length: 16 amino acids. Germline values: CDR1 SGHRS, CDR2 YFSETQ. Here the CDR3 reads CASSLPGLAGFNEQFF. The CDR3 coding sequence is TGCGCCAGCAGCTTGCCGGGACTAGCGGGCTTCAATGAGCAGTTCTTC.

For this clone: This CDR3 is also generated by other DNA sequences in the sample. This chain connects TRBV6-5 to TRBJ2-7; 9 positions agree with TRBD2. The trim removed 6 bases at V and 1 base at J, leaving 1 base unmatched. CDR1 MNHEY and CDR2 SVGAGI come from the germline V gene. The CDR3 sequence is 13 residues long. Here the CDR3 DNA reads TGTGCCAGCAGCCTAGCGGGGTCCTACGAGCAGTACTTC. Translation gives CASSLAGSYEQYF.

The rearrangement uses TRBV27 and TRBJ2-3; D unclear. Trimming removed 1 base from V and 2 bases from J, with 7 bases in between. The CDR3 length is 14 residues. Germline V gene sequence: CDR1 MNHEY, CDR2 SMNVEV (reference sequence). The CDR3 DNA reads as TGTGCCAGCAGTTTATTGCTAGACACAGATACGCAGTATTTT. As protein: CASSLLLDTDTQYF.

This chain joins TRBV19 and TRBJ1-5, with no clear D. The CDR3 runs to 15 residues. Per germline, CDR1 LNHDA and CDR2 SQIVND (reference sequence). Trimming removed 1 base from V and 0 bases from J, with 7 bases in between. CDR3 protein: CASSIAHYSNQPQHF. Written as DNA, the CDR3 is TGTGCCAGTAGTATAGCACACTATAGCAATCAGCCCCAGCATTTT.

The genes are TRBV9 and TRBJ2-1, with 9 nucleotides matching TRBD2. V dropped 1 base and J dropped 6; count of bases not matched to a gene: 5. Germline CDR1 is SGDLS and CDR2 is YYNGEE. The CDR3 loop spans 15 amino acids. The CDR3 DNA sequence: TGTGCCAGCAGCGTATATAGCGGGGGCTCCAATGAGCAGTTCTTC. Its protein product is CASSVYSGGSNEQFF. The full variable domain, completed using reference TRBV9 and TRBJ2-1, is DSGVTQTPKHLITATGQRVTLRCSPRSGDLSVYWYQQSLDQGLQFLIQYYNGEERAKGNILERFSAQQFPDLHSELNLSSLELGDSALYFCASSVYSGGSNEQFFGPGTRLTVL.